This T cell receptor (beta chain) is from a study of regulatory T cells in long-lasting Graves disease. Across the whole study: New Graves' disease cases had less than 3 months of antithyroid drugs.

This clonotype was detected ten times or more. To make TCR beta libraries, researchers used iRepertoire HTBI primers and Arm-PCR of CDR3 regions. From the multiplex PCR reads, TCRdb called clonotypes with MiXCR, one entry per CDR3 protein. The sample has 530,000 or so distinct CDR3 sequences, about 13% seen once. The germline V and J ends were trimmed by 0 bases and 7 bases, with 16 bases remaining between them. The germline CDR1 and CDR2 sequences are SQVTM and ANQGSEA. The CDR3 covers 14 residues. Time point: newly diagnosed GD, antithyroid drugs for less than 3 months. The TCR library was prepared using RNA isolated from PBMCs. This sample was also put to use in a study of T cells in Graves' hyperthyroidism and ophthalmopathy.

Sequenced here: peripheral blood mononuclear cells (PBMCs), sampled at new diagnosis, from a patient treated with antithyroid drugs. The V gene is TRBV29-1, the J gene TRBJ2-7; D remains ambiguous. The clonotype comes from a man younger than 40 with Graves disease. CDR3: CSVEESVTFGEQYF. CDR3 DNA sequence: TGCAGCGTTGAAGAGTCAGTAACCTTCGGAGAGCAGTACTTC.